This TCR delta chain was sequenced for a study of gamma delta lymphoproliferative disorders and STAT genes (dated by TCRdb to 2016 to 2019). In terms of the full investigation: Of the 9 Tgammadelta LGLL patients who were sequenced, symptomatic disease was observed in 4 and an indolent course was observed in 5. Gamma-chain libraries were prepared from at least 50 ng of genomic DNA using the LymphoTrack Dx TCRG Assay. Since no corresponding Invivoscribe delta assay was available, delta-chain libraries were prepared following the standard operating procedure of the EuroClonality-NGS working group. Within a larger immunophenotypic and STAT-mutation study, TCR gamma and delta CDR3 repertoires were profiled by deep sequencing in Tgammadelta lymphoproliferative disease patients and healthy controls. The TCR-sequenced pilot group comprised under 10 Tgammadelta large granular lymphocyte leukemia patients and a couple of hepatosplenic T-cell lymphoma patients. Two gamma-chain samples and all delta-chain samples were sequenced twice to confirm results.

The cysteine opens and the phenylalanine closes a CDR3 of 14 amino acids. Only CDR3 DNA remains: 42 bases, in frame from the first base. According to the germline V gene, CDR1 reads GEAIGNYY and CDR2 reads EKD. In both library preparation methods, multiplex PCR was run with primers aimed at the conserved V and J regions of the TCR genes. Purified and pooled amplicons were sequenced on an Illumina MiSeq platform. Per the original workflow: V(D)J alignment, clonotype assembly and translation were done with MiXCR, while functionality assessment and CDR3 repertoire analyses were done with VDJtools. The IMGT definition of CDR3 was applied, and only productive sequences using functional genes were analyzed, with ORF genes and pseudogenes left out. A custom Python script was used to search all patients and controls for identical amino acid CDR3s of major clonotypes (frequency >=5%). A one-sided non-parametric Wilcoxon test was used to compare clonotype frequencies in patients versus controls. Via CATT, TCRdb reprocessed the public reads, and rows with identical DNA were then joined. Clone size and V and J calls follow TCRdb, not the original study. Present in this sample are approximately 690 delta-chain clones, about 6% of which were seen just once. The ten largest clones represent less than 95% of the sample.

What the work shows at the level of the full study, not this receptor alone: Leukemic cells were skewed toward terminal effectors, whereas control T cells likely spanned varied maturation stages, a difference potentially limiting comparisons between patients and controls. Almost every major gamma and delta clonotype found in patients was public, meaning shared with at least one healthy donor, with just a couple of gamma clonotypes being private to disease. When whole repertoires were clustered, gamma repertoires from patients grouped apart from those of healthy controls, but delta repertoires did not separate between the groups. The authors noted that NGS specificity may be reduced at low frequencies, so the public or private nature of leukemic clones needs confirmation. Major clones in indolent patients were dominated by Vgamma9-JgammaP and Vdelta2-Ddelta3-Jdelta1 rearrangements, whereas these rearrangements were absent in symptomatic patients, in whom less common gene combinations were used.

This clone turned up a few times. There is no known antigen for this receptor. TCRdb shows a much larger clone's protein in place of this DNA's translation, and the two differ at residue 12, likely through a read error; the protein shown is translated from the DNA. For both patients and controls, peripheral blood mononuclear cells were isolated, and the genomic DNA from these cells was used for TCR sequencing. A median age of roughly 60 years was recorded for the sequenced patients, of whom a few were male and roughly six were female. Patients were recruited at a single hematology unit in Padova, Italy, and were reclassified as T-LGLL or HSTCL according to 2017 WHO criteria. All patient samples were collected while patients were off therapy or before therapy.

The rearranged chain carries TRDV2 and TRDJ1; the D gene is perhaps TRDD3, on 5 matching bases. The specimen sequenced was blood. The sequence was collected from a human donor with gamma-delta T-cell large granular lymphocyte leukemia. The CDR3 has the sequence CACDALRGSDKPIF. The DNA sequence follows: TGTGCCTGTGACGCCCTGCGGGGGTCCGATAAACCCATCTTT.